This TCR beta chain was sequenced for a study of OX40 agonist ivuxolimab in advanced cancers. Study-wide context: The costimulatory receptor OX40 (CD134) was targeted by ivuxolimab, a fully human IgG2 agonistic monoclonal antibody. Intravenous ivuxolimab was administered to patients every 2 weeks at six dose levels: 0.01, 0.1, 0.3, 1.5, 3 and 10 mg/kg. Among the 52 dose-escalation patients, around 19 had hepatocellular carcinoma, around 15 melanoma, 9 renal cell carcinoma and 9 head and neck cancer. The dose-escalation cohort was almost 85% male with a mean age of about 65 years, ranging from 23 to 79. Patients were allowed to have had prior anti-PD-1, anti-PD-L1 or anti-CTLA-4 therapy, and approximately 40% of the dose-escalation patients had been treated with checkpoint inhibitors. Partial responses were achieved by three dose-escalation patients, of whom one had hepatocellular carcinoma and two had cutaneous melanoma. The purpose of peripheral TCRbeta sequencing was to test whether ivuxolimab changed TCR sequence diversity and led to clonal T-cell expansion. The monotherapy dose-escalation portion (N ≈ 57 patients) of the phase I ivuxolimab trial is reported in the paper. Here is what the overall study found, with its caveats: The antigen specificity of the clonally expanded peripheral T cells was not determined. Low levels of normalized T-cell clonal expansion were also seen in some nonresponding patients. At doses from 0.1 to 3.0 mg/kg, clonal expansion was seen in both CD4+ and CD8+ blood T cells between baseline and week 6. Partial responders in the 0.1-3.0 mg/kg groups had among the lowest normalized peripheral clonal expansion, especially among CD8+ T cells. After ivuxolimab, more expanded clones were found on average in CD8+ T cells than in CD4+ T cells.

Points on this clone: The antigen it recognizes is unknown. No base quality information exists; no much larger clone differs at one position.

Looking up the germline V gene (reference sequence) yields CDR1 GTSNPN and CDR2 SVGIG. The CDR3 holds 12 amino acids from the cysteine to the phenylalanine. The DNA shown is the 36-base CDR3, in frame from base 1. V drops 1 base and J drops 6 bases, leaving 8 bases in between. For sequencing of the TCRbeta CDR3 region, genomic DNA was extracted from the sorted cells. The immunoSEQ Assay was used to sequence the TCRbeta CDR3 regions. TCRdb mirrors the immuneACCESS table, restricted to in-frame sequences. Some clones are absent from its copies; in checked studies, under half trace to an unresolved V gene, and the reason for the others is unknown. Across this sample there are about 50,000 clones, with around 90% seen only once. The ten biggest clones cover roughly 6.8% of the sample. Patients with autoimmune disease history or receiving systemic immunosuppression were excluded from the trial. In every dose cohort, peripheral blood was drawn for TCR sequencing at baseline, cycle 4 day 1, and cycle 7 day 1. Samples came from an open-label, multicenter, first-in-human phase I dose-escalation trial of ivuxolimab. The trial enrolled adults with locally advanced or metastatic head and neck squamous cell, hepatocellular, melanoma or renal cell carcinoma. Before TCR sequencing, CD4+ T cells and CD8+ T cells from peripheral blood were sorted into separate populations.

The material was CD4+ or CD8+ T cells sorted from blood, obtained in a trial of the OX40 agonist ivuxolimab. The sequence was collected from an adult with an advanced solid tumor such as melanoma, head and neck, liver or kidney cancer. The receptor chain draws on TRBV30 and TRBJ2-3; the D call is possibly TRBD1 or TRBD2, each sharing 5 bases. At the DNA level, the sequence is TGTGCCTGGAGTGCAGAGGGGGATACGCAGTATTTT. The resulting protein is CAWSAEGDTQYF.